The present T cell receptor (beta chain) was sequenced within a study of CD8 T cells in ankylosing spondylitis. Study-level results: The clones that were linked to disease were reported to be significantly enriched in matched synovial fluid samples from ankylosing spondylitis patients. Earlier reports found some motif variants in synovial fluid and blood in reactive arthritis. In ankylosing spondylitis blood, a motif of 7 to 9 highly homologous TCR beta variants appeared characteristic.

This clonotype occurred a few times. Antigen: not known. The CDR3 totals 16 residues. From germline, CDR1 is SEHNR and CDR2 FQNEAQ (reference sequence). V lost 0 bases, J lost 8 bases, and 9 bases stayed unmatched. Researchers built TCR beta libraries using quantitative 5'-RACE with molecular barcodes. TCRdb re-derived calls from the 5' RACE reads in MiXCR, one entry per CDR3 protein. The profile shows about 130,000 distinct CDR3 sequences, roughly an eighth of them singletons. V is TRBV7-9 and J is TRBJ2-1, with 8 bases matching TRBD2. Sequences were obtained from blood, either unsorted or a sorted T cell fraction (not recorded which). The TCR originated in a female donor with ankylosing spondylitis or in good health (not recorded which). CDR3 bases: TGTGCCAGCAGCTTAGCGAGAGCGGGAGTGGCGGATGAGCAGTTCTTC. It is translated as CASSLARAGVADEQFF.